This T cell receptor (beta chain) derives from a study of T cells in Graves' hyperthyroidism and ophthalmopathy. The study, taken as a whole, reports: Blood samples included most of the expanded thyroid clonotypes exceeding 0.001. A model built on 13 V-J features separated ophthalmopathy from stable hyperthyroidism.

There were TCR beta CDR3 regions amplified from RNA transcripts. The HTBI primer set was used in a first-round RT-PCR of the TCR CDR3. TCRdb reprocessed the multiplex PCR reads with MiXCR, giving one entry per CDR3 protein. Counted here are a few hundred thousand distinct CDR3 sequences, roughly an eighth occurring once; the ten biggest clones make up roughly 35%. The CDR3 sequence is 15 residues long. Between the trimmed V and J ends, which lost 2 bases and 1 base, there was a span of 10 bases. Germline values: CDR1 MNHNY, CDR2 SVGAGI (reference sequence). In the ophthalmopathy cohort, Clinical Activity Score was at least 3, NOSPECS grade at least 4, and duration under 3 months. This clonotype occurred many times. Its antigen is not identified.

This receptor was obtained from a woman in her thirties or forties with Graves' ophthalmopathy. Sequencing was done on a sample of blood. V is TRBV6-6 and J is TRBJ2-3, with D unresolved. Here the CDR3 reads CASSYGVIGTDTQYF. The CDR3 bases are TGTGCCAGCAGTTACGGAGTGATCGGCACAGATACGCAGTATTTT.